This T cell receptor beta chain was identified during a study of healthy donors' naive CD4 and CD8 T cells. Looked up from germline, CDR1 is MNHEY and CDR2 is SVGAGI. The CDR3 has 16 amino acids. With 6 bases clipped from V and 0 bases from J, the junction kept 10 bases outside the gene matches. Each TCR library used 450 to 600 ng of total RNA and a linear amplification protocol. A single record per CDR3 protein comes from TCRdb applying MiXCR to the reads. The data contain about 200,000 distinct CDR3 sequences, 74% of them singletons. Study-wide results and limits: Most V and J genes were reportedly biased between naive CD4+ and CD8+ cells.

A word on this clonotype: The antigen is unknown.

The sample was naive CD4+ and CD8+ T cells sorted from blood, pooled from several donors. This sequence originates from a pool of human donors in good health; the sample pools cells from several healthy donors. The rearrangement joins TRBV6-5 to TRBJ1-1; 7 bases align to TRBD1. The CDR3, as DNA: TGTGCCAGCAGAAGGGACAGACGATTCATGAACACTGAAGCTTTCTTT. As protein: CASRRDRRFMNTEAFF.